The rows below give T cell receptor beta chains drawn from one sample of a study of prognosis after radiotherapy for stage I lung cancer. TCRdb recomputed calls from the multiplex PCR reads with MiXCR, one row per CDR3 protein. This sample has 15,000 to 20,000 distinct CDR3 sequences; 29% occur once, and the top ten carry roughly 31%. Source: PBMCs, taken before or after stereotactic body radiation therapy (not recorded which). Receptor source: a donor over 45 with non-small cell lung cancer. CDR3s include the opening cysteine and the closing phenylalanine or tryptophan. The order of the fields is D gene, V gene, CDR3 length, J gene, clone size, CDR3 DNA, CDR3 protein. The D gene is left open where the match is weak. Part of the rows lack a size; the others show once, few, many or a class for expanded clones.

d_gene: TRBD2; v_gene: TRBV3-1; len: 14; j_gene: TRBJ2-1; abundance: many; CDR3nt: TGTGCCAGCAGGACTAGCGGGAGGTCCCATGAGCAGTTCTTC; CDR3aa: CASRTSGRSHEQFF
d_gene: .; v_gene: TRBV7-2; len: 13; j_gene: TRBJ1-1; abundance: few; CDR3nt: TGTGCCAGCCTGGGGGCGTGGGACACTGAAGCTTTCTTT; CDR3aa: CASLGAWDTEAFF
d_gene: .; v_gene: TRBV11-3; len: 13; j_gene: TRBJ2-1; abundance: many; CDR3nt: TGTGCCAGCAGCGCATTGGGTGGGACTGAGCAGTTCTTC; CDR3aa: CASSALGGTEQFF
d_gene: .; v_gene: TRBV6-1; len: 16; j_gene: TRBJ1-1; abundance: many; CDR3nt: TGTGCCAGCACCACCCGCACGGGCAGGATGAACACTGAAGCTTTCTTT; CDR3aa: CASTTRTGRMNTEAFF
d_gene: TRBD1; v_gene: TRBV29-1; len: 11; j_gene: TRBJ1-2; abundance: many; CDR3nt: TGCAGCGGAGAGGGGACAGATGGCTACACCTTC; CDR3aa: CSGEGTDGYTF
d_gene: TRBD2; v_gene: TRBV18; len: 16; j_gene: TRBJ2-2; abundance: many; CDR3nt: TGTGCCAGCTCACCGCAGGGACTAGTCGGCACCGGGGAGCTGTTTTTT; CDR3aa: CASSPQGLVGTGELFF
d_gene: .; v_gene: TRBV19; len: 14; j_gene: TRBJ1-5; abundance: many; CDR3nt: TGTGCCAGTAGTGCCCGGGGAGTCAATCAGCCCCAGCATTTT; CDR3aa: CASSARGVNQPQHF
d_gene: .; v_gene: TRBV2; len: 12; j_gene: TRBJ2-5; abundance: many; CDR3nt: TGTGCCAGCCGACTAGGCCAAGAGACCCAGTACTTC; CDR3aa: CASRLGQETQYF
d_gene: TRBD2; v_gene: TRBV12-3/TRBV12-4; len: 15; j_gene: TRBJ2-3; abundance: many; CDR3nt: TGTGCCAGCAGTTTAGGGCTAGCGGGAACAGATACGCAGTATTTT; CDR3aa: CASSLGLAGTDTQYF
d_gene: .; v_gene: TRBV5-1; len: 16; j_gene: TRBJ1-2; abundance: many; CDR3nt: TGCGCCAGCAGCCGTGGAGGGGGGGAAGGGAACTATGGCTACACCTTC; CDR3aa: CASSRGGGEGNYGYTF
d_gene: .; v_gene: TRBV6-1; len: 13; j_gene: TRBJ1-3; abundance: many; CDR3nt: TGTGCCAGCACCCGGGGGGCATTCAACACCATATATTTT; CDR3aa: CASTRGAFNTIYF
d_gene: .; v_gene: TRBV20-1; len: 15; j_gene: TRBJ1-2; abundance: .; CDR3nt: TGCAGTGCACTCCCGGGGCGGGGGTTTGGCTATGGCTACACCTTC; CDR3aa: CSALPGRGFGYGYTF
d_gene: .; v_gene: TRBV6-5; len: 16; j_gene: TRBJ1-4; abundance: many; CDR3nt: TGTGCCAGCAGTTACTCGAATCCGGGCTTGAGTGAAAAACTGTTTTTT; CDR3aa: CASSYSNPGLSEKLFF
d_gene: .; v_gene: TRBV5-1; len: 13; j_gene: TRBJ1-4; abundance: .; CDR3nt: TGCACCAGCAGCTTGGCAGGGTTTGAAAAACTGTTATTT; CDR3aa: CTSSLAGFEKLLF
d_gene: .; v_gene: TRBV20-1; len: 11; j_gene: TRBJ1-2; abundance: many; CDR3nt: TGCAGTGCTAGTCAGTCTCCACTGCACACCTTC; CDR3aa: CSASQSPLHTF
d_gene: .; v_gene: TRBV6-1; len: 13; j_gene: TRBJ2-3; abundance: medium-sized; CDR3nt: TGTGCCAGCAGAACGACGGGAAGGGATACGCAGTATTTT; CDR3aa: CASRTTGRDTQYF
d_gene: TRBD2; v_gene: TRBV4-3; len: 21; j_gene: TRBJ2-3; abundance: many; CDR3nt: TGCGCCAGCAGCCAAGATTATTTTACGGGACTAGCGGGAGGGGGCGCAGATACGCAGTATTTT; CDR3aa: CASSQDYFTGLAGGGADTQYF
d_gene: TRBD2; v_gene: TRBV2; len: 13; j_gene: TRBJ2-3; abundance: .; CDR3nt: TGTGCCAGACGGACTAGCGGCAAAGATACGCAGTACTTT; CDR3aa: CARRTSGKDTQYF
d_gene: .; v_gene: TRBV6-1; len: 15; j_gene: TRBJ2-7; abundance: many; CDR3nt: TGTGCCAGCAGTAAAACAGGGATCGCCTCCTACGAGCAGTACTTC; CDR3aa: CASSKTGIASYEQYF
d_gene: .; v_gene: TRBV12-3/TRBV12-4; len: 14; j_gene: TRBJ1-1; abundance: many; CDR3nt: TGTGCCAGCAGTTTCAGGTCCGGGGGACTTGAAGCTTTCTTT; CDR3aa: CASSFRSGGLEAFF
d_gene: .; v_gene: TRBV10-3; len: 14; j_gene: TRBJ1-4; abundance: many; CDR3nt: TGTGCCATCAGCCGGGATGCAACTAATGAAAAACTGTTTTTT; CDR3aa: CAISRDATNEKLFF
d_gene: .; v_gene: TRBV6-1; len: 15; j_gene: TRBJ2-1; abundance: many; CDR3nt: TGTGCCAGCAGTAAGGACTGGAGCTCCTACAATGAGCAGTTCTTC; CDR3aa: CASSKDWSSYNEQFF
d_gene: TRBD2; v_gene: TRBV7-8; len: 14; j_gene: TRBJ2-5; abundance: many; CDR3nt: TGTGCCAGCAGCTTGCTAGCGGGACAAGAGACCCAGTACTTC; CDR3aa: CASSLLAGQETQYF
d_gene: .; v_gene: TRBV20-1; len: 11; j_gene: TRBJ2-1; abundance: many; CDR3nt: TGCAGACCCGGCACGGCCAATGAGCAGTTCTTC; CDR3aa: CRPGTANEQFF
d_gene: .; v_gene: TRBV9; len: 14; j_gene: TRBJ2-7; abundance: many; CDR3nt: TGTGCCAGCAGCGTAGGACCACTAGGACACGAGCAGTACTTC; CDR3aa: CASSVGPLGHEQYF
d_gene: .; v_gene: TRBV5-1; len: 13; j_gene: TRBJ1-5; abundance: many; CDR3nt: TGCGCCAGCAGGTACGACAGAAATCAGCCCCAGCATTTT; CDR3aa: CASRYDRNQPQHF
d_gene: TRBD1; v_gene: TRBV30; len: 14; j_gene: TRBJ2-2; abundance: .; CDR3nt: TGTGACTGGAGTAGGGGGCGGAACACCGGGGAGCTGTTTTTT; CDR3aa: CDWSRGRNTGELFF
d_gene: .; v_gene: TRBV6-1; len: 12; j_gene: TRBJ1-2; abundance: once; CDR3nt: TGTGCCAGAAGCACAGCTAACTATGGCTATACCTTC; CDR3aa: CARSTANYGYTF